This T cell receptor beta chain was identified during a study of low-dose radiotherapy and immunotherapy resistance in tumors. Looking at the study overall: Cohort 2's total reached 13 Gy over 26 weeks, at 1 Gy per fraction every two weeks.

This CDR3 is built from 15 residues. Unmatched junction bases numbered 6, after V lost 3 bases and J lost 4 bases. The germline V gene encodes CDR1 SGHRS and CDR2 YFSETQ. The donors' regimen was nivolumab, ipilimumab, aspirin, low-dose cyclophosphamide and low-dose radiotherapy. Patients with advanced, tumor-infiltrating lymphocyte-negative solid tumors were eligible. TRAV and TRBV primers primed cDNA for both TCRalpha and TCRbeta. Over approximately 20 PCR cycles, TCRs were amplified from a constant-region primer and V-primer adapter. TCRdb redid the calling of the reads with MiXCR, one entry per CDR3 protein. The data contain some 10,000 distinct CDR3 sequences, almost 70% of them seen just once; the ten biggest clones take up about 6.7%.

The chain joins TRBV5-1 to TRBJ1-5; TRBD1 matches 8 bases. The source is a human donor with advanced metastatic prostate, ovarian, gallbladder or colorectal cancer (not recorded which). This table probably holds off-target reads from a library built for another chain. The CDR3 DNA reads as TGCGCCAGCAGCTCTGGGGGGGACAGGAATCAGCCCCAGCATTTT. It codes for CASSSGGDRNQPQHF.